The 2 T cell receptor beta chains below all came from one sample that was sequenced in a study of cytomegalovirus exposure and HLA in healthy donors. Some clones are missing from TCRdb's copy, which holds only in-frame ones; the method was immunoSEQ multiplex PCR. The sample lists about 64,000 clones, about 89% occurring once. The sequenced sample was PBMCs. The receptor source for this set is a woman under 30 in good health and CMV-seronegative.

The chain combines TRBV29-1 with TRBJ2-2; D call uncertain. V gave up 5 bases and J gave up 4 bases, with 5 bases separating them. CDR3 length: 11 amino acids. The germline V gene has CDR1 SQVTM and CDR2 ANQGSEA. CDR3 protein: CSVYSTGELFF. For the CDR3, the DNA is TGCAGCGTTTACAGCACCGGGGAGCTGTTTTTT.

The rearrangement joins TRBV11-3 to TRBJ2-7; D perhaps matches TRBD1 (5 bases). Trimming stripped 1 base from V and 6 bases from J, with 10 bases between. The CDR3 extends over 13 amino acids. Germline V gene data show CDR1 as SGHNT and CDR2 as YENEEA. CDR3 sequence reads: CASSLGDRGEQYF. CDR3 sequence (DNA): TGTGCCAGCAGCTTAGGCGACAGAGGCGAGCAGTACTTC.